Below, 15 T cell receptor beta chains from the same sample are listed, as sequenced in a study of prognosis after radiotherapy for stage I lung cancer. Amplification of TCR beta CDR3 from genomic DNA used two-round multiplex PCR. Round one of PCR was performed, and it used primers specific to each TRBV and TRBJ gene. A single record per CDR3 protein comes from TCRdb applying MiXCR to the multiplex PCR reads. The sample contains around 20,000 distinct CDR3 sequences, about 40% of which appear only once. The sample was PBMCs, taken before or after stereotactic body radiation therapy (not recorded which). Source of these receptors: a donor over 45 with non-small cell lung cancer.

This clonotype came up many times. V usage is TRBV5-1 and J usage is TRBJ2-5; 9 nucleotides match TRBD1. In germline, CDR1 is SGHRS, CDR2 YFSETQ. The CDR3 sequence is 15 residues long. Trimming took 5 bases from V and 2 from J; bases not matched to a gene: 7. CDR3 bases: TGCGCCAGCAGGGAAGGGACAGGGTATCAAGAGACCCAGTACTTC. Residues: CASREGTGYQETQYF.

This clonotype occurred a few times. The chain couples TRBV28 to TRBJ1-2; no firm D call. V lost 5 bases and J 4 bases, leaving 8 bases between the germline ends. The CDR3 runs 12 residues. The germline gives CDR1 MDHEN, CDR2 SYDVKM. The CDR3 loop is CASSRRAYGYTF. CDR3 sequence (DNA): TGTGCCAGCAGTCGACGGGCCTATGGCTACACCTTC.

This clonotype was picked up many times. The chain carries TRBV5-1 and TRBJ1-1, with D unclear. This CDR3 is built from 14 residues. Trimming shortened V by 0 bases and J by 8 bases, and 14 bases separated the two germline ends. In germline, CDR1 is SGHRS, CDR2 YFSETQ. CDR3 protein: CASSLAGSEGEAFF. In nucleotides, the CDR3 is TGCGCCAGCAGCTTGGCCGGGTCAGAAGGGGAAGCTTTCTTT.

By its share, this clonotype is medium-sized. The chain employs TRBV6-5 and TRBJ1-1; D call uncertain. V lost 3 bases and J 1 base, leaving 12 bases between the germline ends. Looked up from germline, CDR1 is MNHEY and CDR2 is SVGAGI. The CDR3 has 15 amino acids. The CDR3 nucleotides read TGTGCCAGCAGTTATAATCGGTTGAGGAACACTGAAGCTTTCTTT. It translates to CASSYNRLRNTEAFF.

This clonotype was recorded at least ten times. This chain joins TRBV11-2 and TRBJ2-7; no clear D gene. This CDR3 has 14 amino acids. V lost 0 bases to trimming and J lost 1 base, with 7 bases between them. The germline CDR1 and CDR2 sequences are SGHAT and FQNNGV. CDR3 DNA sequence: TGTGCCAGCAGCTTAGATCTAGTTTCCTACGAGCAGTACTTC. It is translated as CASSLDLVSYEQYF.

The sample holds many counts of this clonotype. V gene TRBV14 combines with J gene TRBJ1-1; unclear D gene. Trimming took 4 bases from V and 1 from J, leaving 13 bases between them. Germline CDR1 is SGHDN and CDR2 is FVKESK. The CDR3 sequence is 15 residues long. The CDR3 reads CASSLLGTRNTEAFF. CDR3 nucleotide sequence: TGTGCCAGCAGCCTACTCGGAACAAGGAACACTGAAGCTTTCTTT.

This clonotype was seen ten or more times. The chain links TRBV20-1 to TRBJ2-7; tentative D call: TRBD2 (6 bases). V shed 1 base and J shed 2 bases, with 12 bases lying between them. Per germline, CDR1 DFQATT and CDR2 SNEGSKA (reference sequence). The CDR3 is 14 amino acids. CDR3 in DNA: TGCAGTGCTAGAGCGCGGGGTCTACCCTACGAGCAGTACTTC. Its protein is CSARARGLPYEQYF.

This clonotype was detected many times. The chain has TRBV4-1 and TRBJ2-1; perhaps TRBD2 as D (5 bases). Between the trimmed V and J ends, which lost 0 bases and 7 bases, there was a span of 13 bases. The V gene's germline CDR1 is MGHRA and CDR2 YSYEKL. This CDR3 is 15 amino acids long. CDR3 protein: CASSQDFLAANEQFF. DNA of the CDR3: TGCGCCAGCAGCCAAGATTTTCTAGCAGCAAATGAGCAGTTCTTC.

As regards this clonotype: A far more abundant clone sits one base away, making this likely a read error. The chain uses TRBV6-2 or TRBV6-3 and TRBJ1-4; TRBD1 is a possible D gene (5 bases). This CDR3 region has 12 residues. Germline lookup yields CDR1 MNHEY and CDR2 SVGEGT. With 5 bases removed from V and 10 bases from J, the gap between germline ends came to 11 bases. The CDR3: CASSGDGGKLFF. The CDR3 nucleotides read TGTGCCAGCAGTGGGGACGGCGGAAAACTGTTTTTT.

This clonotype was counted at least ten times. The chain carries TRBV9 and TRBJ2-1, with D uncertain. Germline V CDR1 and CDR2: SGDLS, YYNGEE. This CDR3 contains 11 residues. Trimming shortened V by 8 bases and J by 5 bases, and 8 bases separated the two germline ends. The CDR3 is CASGRNNEQFF. As DNA, the CDR3 is TGTGCCAGTGGGCGGAACAATGAGCAGTTCTTC.

This clonotype was detected many times. The chain links TRBV12-3 or TRBV12-4 to TRBJ2-2; D unclear. Trimming shortened V by 0 bases and J by 2 bases, and 7 bases separated the two germline ends. This CDR3 is 15 amino acids long. The CDR3 loop is CASSLAGHNTGELFF. The CDR3 nucleotides are TGTGCCAGCAGTTTAGCGGGCCACAACACCGGGGAGCTGTTTTTT.

The rearrangement links TRBV11-1 to TRBJ1-2; D is ambiguous. V dropped 6 bases and J dropped 4 bases, with 9 bases sitting between them. This CDR3 has 12 amino acids. CDR1 is SGHAT, CDR2 FQDESV, per germline (reference sequence). This chain's CDR3 is CASSSDGYGYTF. CDR3 coding DNA: TGTGCCAGCAGTTCGGACGGCTATGGCTACACCTTC.

The V call is TRBV28, the J call TRBJ1-1; TRBD1 aligns across 7 bases. Germline CDR1 MDHEN, CDR2 SYDVKM. Trimming at V came to 6 bases and at J to 5 bases, leaving 9 bases not matched to a gene. CDR3 length equals 14 residues. The CDR3 sequence: CASRTGIRRTEAFF. CDR3 sequence (DNA): TGTGCCAGCAGGACAGGGATTAGGCGGACTGAAGCTTTCTTT.

This clonotype was recorded at least ten times. The CDR3, as DNA: TGCAGTGCCATAGAGACGGGCGGGAGGGCCGCGGAGACCCAGTACTTC. As protein: CSAIETGGRAAETQYF. V is TRBV20-1 and J is TRBJ2-5, with 9 bases aligning to TRBD2. The CDR3 spans 16 residues. Germline V gives CDR1 DFQATT, CDR2 SNEGSKA (reference sequence). V trimming: 6 bases; J trimming: 5 bases; junction bases outside the gene matches: 16.

This clonotype was found many times. The rearrangement uses TRBV6-1 and TRBJ1-2; 10 nucleotides agree with TRBD1. The CDR3 loop spans 18 amino acids. After removal of 6 bases from V and 2 bases from J, the junction contained 15 bases not matched to a gene. From germline, CDR1 is MNHNS and CDR2 SASEGT. CDR3 amino acids: CASRKGDRGHFSNYGYTF. CDR3 bases: TGTGCCAGCAGGAAGGGAGACAGGGGGCATTTTTCAAACTATGGCTACACCTTC.